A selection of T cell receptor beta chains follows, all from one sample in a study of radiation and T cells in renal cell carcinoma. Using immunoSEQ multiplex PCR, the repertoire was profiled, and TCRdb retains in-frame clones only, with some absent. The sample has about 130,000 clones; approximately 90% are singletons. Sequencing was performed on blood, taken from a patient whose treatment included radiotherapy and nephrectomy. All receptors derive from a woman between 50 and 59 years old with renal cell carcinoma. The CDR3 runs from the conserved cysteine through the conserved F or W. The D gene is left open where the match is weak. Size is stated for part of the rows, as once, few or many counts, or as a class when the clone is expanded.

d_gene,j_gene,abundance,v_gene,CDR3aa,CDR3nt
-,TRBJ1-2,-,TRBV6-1,CASSGPGQGSYGYTF,TGTGCCAGCAGTGGCCCCGGGCAGGGATCCTATGGCTACACCTTC
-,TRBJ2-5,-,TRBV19,CASSIDLLVQETQYF,TGTGCCAGTAGTATAGACCTATTGGTCCAAGAGACCCAGTACTTC
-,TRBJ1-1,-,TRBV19,CASRGLGNTEAFF,TGTGCCAGTAGGGGGCTAGGGAACACTGAAGCTTTCTTT
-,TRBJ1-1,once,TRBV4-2,CASSQEGNYAEAFF,TGTGCCAGCAGCCAAGAGGGGAACTACGCTGAAGCTTTCTTT
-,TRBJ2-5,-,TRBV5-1,CASSNVVGETQYF,TGCGCCAGCAGTAATGTGGTAGGGGAGACCCAGTACTTC
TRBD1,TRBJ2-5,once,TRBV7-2,CASSLTGGVGGTQYF,TGTGCCAGCAGCTTAACAGGGGGCGTTGGGGGGACCCAGTACTTC
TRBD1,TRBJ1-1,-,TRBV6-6,CASSSDRGNTEAFF,TGTGCCAGCAGCAGCGACAGGGGGAACACTGAAGCTTTCTTT
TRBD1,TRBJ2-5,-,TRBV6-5,CASSYGQGGTQYF,TGTGCCAGCAGTTACGGACAGGGCGGGACCCAGTACTTC
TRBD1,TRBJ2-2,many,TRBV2,CAGRQGETGELFF,TGTGCCGGCCGACAGGGAGAGACCGGGGAGCTGTTTTTT
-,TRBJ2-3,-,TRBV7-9,CASSLETPSTDTQYF,TGTGCCAGCAGCTTAGAAACCCCAAGCACAGATACGCAGTATTTT
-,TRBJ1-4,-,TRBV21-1,CASSPGAGGGEKLFF,TGTGCCAGCAGCCCCGGGGCAGGAGGGGGAGAAAAACTGTTTTTT
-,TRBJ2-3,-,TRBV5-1,CASSLEGSTDTQYF,TGCGCCAGCAGCTTGGAAGGGAGCACAGATACGCAGTATTTT
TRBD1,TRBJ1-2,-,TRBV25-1,CASTGGHYGYTF,TGTGCCAGCACAGGGGGCCACTATGGCTACACCTTC
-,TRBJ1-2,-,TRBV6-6,CASSYEPVNYGYTF,TGTGCCAGCAGTTACGAACCCGTGAACTATGGCTACACCTTC
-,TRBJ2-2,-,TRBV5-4,CASSLVSGELFF,TGTGCCAGCAGCTTGGTGTCCGGGGAGCTGTTTTTT
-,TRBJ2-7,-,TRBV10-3,CAISEDPYYEQYF,TGTGCCATCAGTGAGGACCCTTACTACGAGCAGTACTTC